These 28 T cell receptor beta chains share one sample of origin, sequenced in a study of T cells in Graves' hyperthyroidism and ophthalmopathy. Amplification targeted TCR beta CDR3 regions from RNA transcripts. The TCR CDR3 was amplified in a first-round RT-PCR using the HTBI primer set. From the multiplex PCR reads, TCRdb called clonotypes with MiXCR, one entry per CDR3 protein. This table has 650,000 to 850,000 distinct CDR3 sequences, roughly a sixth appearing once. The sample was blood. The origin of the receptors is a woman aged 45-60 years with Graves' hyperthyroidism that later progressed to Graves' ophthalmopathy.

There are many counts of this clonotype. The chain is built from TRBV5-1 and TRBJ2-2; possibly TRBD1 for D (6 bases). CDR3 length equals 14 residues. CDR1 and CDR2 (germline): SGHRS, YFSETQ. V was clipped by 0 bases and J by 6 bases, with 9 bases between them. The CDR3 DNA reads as TGCGCCAGCAGCTTGGACAGGGTATCCGGGGAGCTGTTTTTT. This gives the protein CASSLDRVSGELFF.

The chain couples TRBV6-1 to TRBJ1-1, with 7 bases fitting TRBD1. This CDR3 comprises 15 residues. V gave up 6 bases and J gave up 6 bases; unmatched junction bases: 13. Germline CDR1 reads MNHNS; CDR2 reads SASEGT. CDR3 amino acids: CASSRDFRGSAEAFF. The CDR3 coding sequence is TGTGCCAGCAGCCGAGACTTCAGGGGGAGTGCTGAAGCTTTCTTT.

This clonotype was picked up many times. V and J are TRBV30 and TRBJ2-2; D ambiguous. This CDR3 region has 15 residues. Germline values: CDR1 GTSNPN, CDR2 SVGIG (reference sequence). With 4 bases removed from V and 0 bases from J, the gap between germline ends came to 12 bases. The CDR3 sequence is CAWKRTRPNTGELFF. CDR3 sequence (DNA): TGTGCCTGGAAACGAACCCGACCGAACACCGGGGAGCTGTTTTTT.

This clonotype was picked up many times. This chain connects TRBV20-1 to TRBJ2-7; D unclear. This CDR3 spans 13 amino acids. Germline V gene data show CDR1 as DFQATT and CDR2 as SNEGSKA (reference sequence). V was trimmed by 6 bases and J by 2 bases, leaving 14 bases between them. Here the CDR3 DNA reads TGCAGTGCAGTATACCCCCAGGCCTACGAGCAGTACTTC. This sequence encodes CSAVYPQAYEQYF.

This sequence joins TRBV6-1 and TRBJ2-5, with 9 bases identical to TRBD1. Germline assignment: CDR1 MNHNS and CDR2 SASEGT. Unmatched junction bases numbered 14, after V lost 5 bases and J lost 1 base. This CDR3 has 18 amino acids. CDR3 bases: TGTGCCAGCAGTCTTTACAGGGGGCAAGGAGCTCGCCAAGAGACCCAGTACTTC. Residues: CASSLYRGQGARQETQYF.

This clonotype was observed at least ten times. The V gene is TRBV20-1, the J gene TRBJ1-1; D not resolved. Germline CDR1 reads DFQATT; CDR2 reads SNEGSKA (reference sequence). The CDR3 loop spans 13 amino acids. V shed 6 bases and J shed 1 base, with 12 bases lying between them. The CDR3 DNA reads TGCAGTGCCGACTCGAGAGAGAACACTGAAGCTTTCTTT. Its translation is CSADSRENTEAFF.

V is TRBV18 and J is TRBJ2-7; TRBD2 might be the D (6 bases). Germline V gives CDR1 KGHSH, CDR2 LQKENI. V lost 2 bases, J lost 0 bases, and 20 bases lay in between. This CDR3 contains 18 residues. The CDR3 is CASSPGEIWDFHSYEQYF. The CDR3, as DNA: TGTGCCAGCTCACCAGGTGAGATTTGGGACTTTCACTCCTACGAGCAGTACTTC.

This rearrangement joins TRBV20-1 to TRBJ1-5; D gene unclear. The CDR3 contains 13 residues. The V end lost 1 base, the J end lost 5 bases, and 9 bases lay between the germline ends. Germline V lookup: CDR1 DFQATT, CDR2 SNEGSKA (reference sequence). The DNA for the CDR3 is TGCAGTGCTAGAGTAGGCTCCCATCAGCCCCAGCATTTT. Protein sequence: CSARVGSHQPQHF.

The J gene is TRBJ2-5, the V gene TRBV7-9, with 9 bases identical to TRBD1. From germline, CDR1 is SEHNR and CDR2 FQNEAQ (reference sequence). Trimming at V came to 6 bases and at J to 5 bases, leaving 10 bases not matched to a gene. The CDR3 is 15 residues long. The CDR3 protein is CASSSDRGILETQYF. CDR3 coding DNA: TGTGCCAGCAGTTCTGACAGGGGGATCCTGGAGACCCAGTACTTC.

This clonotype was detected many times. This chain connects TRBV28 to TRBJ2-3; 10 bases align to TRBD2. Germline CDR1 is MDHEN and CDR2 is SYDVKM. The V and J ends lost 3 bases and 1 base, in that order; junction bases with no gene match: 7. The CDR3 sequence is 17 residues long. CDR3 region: CASSLRRAGGRTDTQYF. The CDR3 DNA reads TGTGCCAGCAGTTTGAGGCGAGCGGGGGGGCGCACAGATACGCAGTATTTT.

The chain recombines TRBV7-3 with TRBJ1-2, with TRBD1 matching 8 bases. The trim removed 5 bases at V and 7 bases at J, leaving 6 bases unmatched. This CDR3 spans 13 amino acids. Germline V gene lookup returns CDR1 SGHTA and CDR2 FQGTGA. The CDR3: CASSLTGAFGYTF. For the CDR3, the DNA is TGTGCCAGCAGCCTGACAGGGGCCTTTGGCTACACCTTC.

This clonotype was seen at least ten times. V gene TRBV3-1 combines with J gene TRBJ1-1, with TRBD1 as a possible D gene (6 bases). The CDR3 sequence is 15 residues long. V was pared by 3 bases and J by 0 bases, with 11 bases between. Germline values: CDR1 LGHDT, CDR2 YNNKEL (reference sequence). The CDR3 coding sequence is TGTGCCAGCAGCCAGACCGGGACACTGAACACTGAAGCTTTCTTT. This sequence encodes CASSQTGTLNTEAFF.

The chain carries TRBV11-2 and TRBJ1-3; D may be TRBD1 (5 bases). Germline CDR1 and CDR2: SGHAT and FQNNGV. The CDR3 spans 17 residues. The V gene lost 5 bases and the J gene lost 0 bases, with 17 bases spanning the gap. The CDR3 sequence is CASSPGGTPLSGNTIYF. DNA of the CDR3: TGTGCCAGCAGCCCGGGGGGGACGCCGCTCTCTGGAAACACCATATATTTT. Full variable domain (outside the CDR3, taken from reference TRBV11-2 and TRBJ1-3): EAGVAQSPRYKIIEKRQSVAFWCNPISGHATLYWYQQILGQGPKLLIQFQNNGVVDDSQLPKDRFSAERLKGVDSTLKIQPAKLEDSAVYLCASSPGGTPLSGNTIYFGEGSWLTVV.

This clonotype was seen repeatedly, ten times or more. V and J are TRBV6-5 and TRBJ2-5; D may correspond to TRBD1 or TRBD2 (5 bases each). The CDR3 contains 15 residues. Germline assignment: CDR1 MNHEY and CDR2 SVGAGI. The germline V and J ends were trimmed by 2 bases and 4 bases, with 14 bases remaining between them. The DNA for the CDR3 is TGTGCCAGCAGTTACCCGCCGGGGCTGTCAGAGACCCAGTACTTC. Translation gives CASSYPPGLSETQYF.

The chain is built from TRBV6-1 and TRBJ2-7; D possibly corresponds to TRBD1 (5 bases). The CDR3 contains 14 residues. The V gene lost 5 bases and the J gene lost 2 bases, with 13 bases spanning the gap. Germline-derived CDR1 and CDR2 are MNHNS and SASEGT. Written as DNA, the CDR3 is TGTGCCAGCAGTTCCCCAGGGTTCGCCTACGAGCAGTACTTC. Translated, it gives CASSSPGFAYEQYF.

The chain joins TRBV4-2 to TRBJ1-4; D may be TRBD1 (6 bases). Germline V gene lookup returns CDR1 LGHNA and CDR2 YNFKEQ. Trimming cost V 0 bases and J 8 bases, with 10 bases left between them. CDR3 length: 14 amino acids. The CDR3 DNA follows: TGTGCCAGCAGCCAAGACAGGGGAGGAGAAAAACTGTTTTTT. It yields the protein CASSQDRGGEKLFF.

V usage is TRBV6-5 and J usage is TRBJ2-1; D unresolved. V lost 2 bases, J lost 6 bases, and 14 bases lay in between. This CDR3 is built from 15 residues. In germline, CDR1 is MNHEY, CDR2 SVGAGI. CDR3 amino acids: CASSYTRKGGNEQFF. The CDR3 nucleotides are TGTGCCAGCAGTTACACCCGGAAGGGTGGCAATGAGCAGTTCTTC.

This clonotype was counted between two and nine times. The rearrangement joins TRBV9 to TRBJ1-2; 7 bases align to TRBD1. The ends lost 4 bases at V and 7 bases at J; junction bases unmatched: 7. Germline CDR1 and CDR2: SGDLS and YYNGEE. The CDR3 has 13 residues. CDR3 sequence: CASSRQGVLGYTF. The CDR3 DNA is TGTGCCAGCAGCCGGCAGGGGGTTCTTGGCTACACCTTC.

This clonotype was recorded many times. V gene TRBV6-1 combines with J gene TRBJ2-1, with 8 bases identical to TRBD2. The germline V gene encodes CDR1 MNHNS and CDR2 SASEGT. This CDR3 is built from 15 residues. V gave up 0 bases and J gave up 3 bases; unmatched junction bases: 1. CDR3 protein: CASSEASGGYNEQFF. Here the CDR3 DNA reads TGTGCCAGCAGTGAAGCGAGCGGGGGCTACAATGAGCAGTTCTTC.

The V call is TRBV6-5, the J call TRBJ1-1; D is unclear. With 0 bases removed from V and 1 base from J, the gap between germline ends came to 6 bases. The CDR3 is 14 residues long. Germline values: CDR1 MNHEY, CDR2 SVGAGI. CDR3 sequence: CASSYSPQNTEAFF. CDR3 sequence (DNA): TGTGCCAGCAGTTACTCCCCGCAGAACACTGAAGCTTTCTTT.

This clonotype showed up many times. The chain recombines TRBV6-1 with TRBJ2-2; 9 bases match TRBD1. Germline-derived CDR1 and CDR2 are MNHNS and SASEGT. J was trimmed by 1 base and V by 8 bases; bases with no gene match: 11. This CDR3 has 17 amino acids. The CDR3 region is CASYRGTGRRNTGELFF. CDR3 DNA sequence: TGTGCCAGCTACCGAGGGACAGGGAGAAGGAACACCGGGGAGCTGTTTTTT.

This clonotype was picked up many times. The CDR3 DNA sequence: TGCGCCAGCAGCGAGCGGGGGAACATTCAGTACTTC. This sequence encodes CASSERGNIQYF. The chain carries TRBV5-1 and TRBJ2-4; 8 bases are a match to TRBD2. With 4 bases clipped from V and 7 bases from J, the junction kept 1 base outside the gene matches. CDR1 is SGHRS, CDR2 YFSETQ, per germline. The CDR3 extends over 12 amino acids.

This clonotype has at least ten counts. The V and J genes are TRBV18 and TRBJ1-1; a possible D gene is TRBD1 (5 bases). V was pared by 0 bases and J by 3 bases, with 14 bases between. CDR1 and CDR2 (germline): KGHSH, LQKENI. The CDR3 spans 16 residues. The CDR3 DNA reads TGTGCCAGCTCACCACCTGGGACCGCTGGGGACACTGAAGCTTTCTTT. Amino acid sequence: CASSPPGTAGDTEAFF.

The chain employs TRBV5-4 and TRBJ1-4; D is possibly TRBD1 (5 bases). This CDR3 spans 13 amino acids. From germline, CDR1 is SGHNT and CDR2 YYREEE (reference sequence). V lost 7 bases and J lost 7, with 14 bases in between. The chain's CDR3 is CASSRGEGEKLFF. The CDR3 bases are TGTGCCAGCTCACGGGGGGAGGGTGAAAAACTGTTTTTT.

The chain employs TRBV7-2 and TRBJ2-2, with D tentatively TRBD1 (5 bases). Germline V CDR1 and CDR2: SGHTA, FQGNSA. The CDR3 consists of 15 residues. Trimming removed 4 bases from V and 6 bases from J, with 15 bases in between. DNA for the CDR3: TGTGCCAGCAGCTCCAGGGTGGGCGTAGCCGGGGAGCTGTTTTTT. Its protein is CASSSRVGVAGELFF. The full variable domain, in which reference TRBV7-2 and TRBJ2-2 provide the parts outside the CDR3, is GAGVSQSPSNKVTEKGKDVELRCDPISGHTALYWYRQSLGQGLEFLIYFQGNSAPDKSGLPSDRFSAERTGGSVSTLTIQRTQQEDSAVYLCASSSRVGVAGELFFGEGSRLTVL.

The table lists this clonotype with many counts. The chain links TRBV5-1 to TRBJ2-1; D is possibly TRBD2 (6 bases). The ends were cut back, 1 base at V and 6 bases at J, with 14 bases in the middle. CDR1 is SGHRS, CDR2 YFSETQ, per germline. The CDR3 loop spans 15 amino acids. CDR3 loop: CASSLLSLAGNEQFF. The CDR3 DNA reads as TGCGCCAGCAGCTTGTTATCACTAGCTGGCAATGAGCAGTTCTTC.

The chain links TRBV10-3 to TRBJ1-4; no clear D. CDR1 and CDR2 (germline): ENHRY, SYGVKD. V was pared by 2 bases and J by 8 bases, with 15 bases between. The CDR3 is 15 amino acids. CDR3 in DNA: TGTGCCATCAGTGAGCGAGACGATTGGGAGGAAAAACTGTTTTTT. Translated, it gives CAISERDDWEEKLFF.

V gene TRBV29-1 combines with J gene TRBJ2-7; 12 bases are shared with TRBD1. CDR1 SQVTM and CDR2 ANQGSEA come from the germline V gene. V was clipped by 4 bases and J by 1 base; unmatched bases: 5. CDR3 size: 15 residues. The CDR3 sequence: CSVAGTGGPSYEQYF. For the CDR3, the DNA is TGCAGCGTTGCTGGGACAGGGGGCCCATCCTACGAGCAGTACTTC.